This entry features one TCR beta chain sequence. Antigen specificity is unknown. This entry belongs to a study of memory CD4+ T cells and cytomegalovirus serostatus. Across the study: Healthy Belgian adult donors included about nine CMV-positive and some 23 CMV-negative people.

Original data processing: After removing out-of-frame reads, around 2.2 million distinct TCRbeta sequences remained. The method was immunoSEQ multiplex PCR; TCRdb's version includes in-frame clones alone and lacks a portion of them. V, J and clone size were drawn from that table, and D and trimming were deduced from the DNA. There are 35,000 to 55,000 clones in the sample; around 80% occur only once, and 1.5% to 2% lies in the top ten. Study outcomes and limitations: CD4+ memory repertoires contained about 40% of the roughly 150 reported CMV TCRbeta sequences. The CMV-associated TCR signature appears largely within the CD4+ memory repertoire.

The germline V gene has CDR1 SGDLS and CDR2 YYNGEE. Deletions cut 0 bases from V and 10 bases from J, with 14 bases between. This CDR3 region has 15 residues. The sort gate was single viable CD3+CD4+CD8-CD45RO+ cells for memory CD4+ T cells. The V call is TRBV9, the J call TRBJ1-6, with TRBD1 as a possible D gene (6 bases). The sequenced sample consisted of memory CD4+ T cells from blood. The clonotype comes from an adult in good health and CMV-seronegative. The CDR3: CASSVAQGGRSPLHF. The CDR3 DNA sequence: TGTGCCAGCAGCGTAGCACAGGGAGGAAGGTCACCCCTCCACTTT.